The T cell receptor (beta chain) described here comes from a study of CD8 T cells in Susac syndrome. Findings of the study overall: An acknowledgment was made by the study that its TCR sequencing and HLA analysis involved relatively few individuals.

This clonotype occurred once. The target antigen is unknown. With random hexamers, 0.5 to 1 ug RNA was reverse transcribed. The immunoSEQ assay covered 54 Vbeta and 13 Jbeta segments for CDR3. TCRdb independently ran MiXCR on the immunoSEQ multiplex PCR reads; one entry per CDR3 protein. The sample lists under 200,000 distinct CDR3 sequences; 85% to 95% were seen once. This CDR3 spans 13 amino acids. Germline V CDR1 and CDR2: KGHDR, SFDVKD. Trimming cost V 5 bases and J 2 bases, with 8 bases left between them. While CD8+ and CD4+ T cells were isolated negatively, TEMRA cells were enriched by FACS. The sequence was collected from a human donor in good health. This chain links TRBV24-1 with TRBJ2-5; D remains unclear. The specimen was CD4+ T cells from PBMCs. CDR3 sequence (DNA): TGTGCCACCAGTGCAAGCCATCAAGAGACCCAGTACTTC. Protein: CATSASHQETQYF.